Described below is a single TCR beta chain sequence and its context. This clone was observed a handful of times. Its antigen is unknown. No per-base quality is available; no much larger clone lies one base away. The germline V gene specifies MNHEY as CDR1 and SVGAGI as CDR2. V loses 8 bases of germline sequence and J loses 6 bases, and the interval between the two ends is 10 bases. From the cysteine through the phenylalanine, the CDR3 covers 12 amino acids. Of the read, only the CDR3 DNA is kept; its 36 bases are in frame from base 1. Libraries were built with the immunoSEQ multiplex PCR assay. A mixture of 60 forward primers for TCR Vbeta segments and 13 reverse primers for TCR Jbeta segments was used in the multiplex PCR. A multiplex PCR assay on genomic DNA amplified the CDR3 region of rearranged TCR beta genes. On the Illumina HiSeq System, the amplified TCR beta libraries were sequenced as 87-base-pair reads. The study's own analysis went as follows. In a later analysis, some 80 million unique TCR beta chains were counted across the approximately 640 repertoires, and roughly 10 million of these chains were shared by at least two donors. A nearest-neighbor algorithm error-corrected the raw reads and collapsed the reads into unique sequences, merging closely related sequences to remove PCR and sequencing errors. CDR3 sequences were aligned to IMGT reference sequences to assign V, D and J gene segments. For a sequence to be retained, at least a six-nucleotide match to both a V gene segment and a J gene segment was required. A rearrangement was called productive if the CDR3 had no stop codons and remained in frame with V and J, and every other rearrangement was called non-productive. Following IMGT convention, CDR3 was defined as the stretch from the second conserved V-encoded cysteine to the conserved J-encoded phenylalanine. The earlier analysis of about 610 of the donors excluded any sequence lacking an unambiguous match to a single V gene segment. In an earlier analysis of about 590 of the donors, a V segment was called functional when productive rearrangements were above 56.7%, and segregating when the standard deviation between donors exceeded 5%. To diagnose cytomegalovirus status from the catalog of TCR beta chain sequences, a statistical classification framework was built. V and J gene assignment, in a later analysis, came from comparing TCR nucleotide sequences with IMGT/GENE-DB human TR gene sequences. The TCRdist pipeline was used in a later analysis to assign CDR3 sequences and most-parsimonious VDJ recombination scenarios. In a later analysis, each TCR beta chain was defined by its CDR3 amino acid sequence together with its V-gene family, and reads lacking a unique V-gene family were excluded. As a way to deal with suspected cross-contamination and a sequencing artifact, a later analysis dropped 592 nucleotide sequences that were highly shared and had low generation probability. For each public chain, a later analysis derived a clonal expansion index from normalized ranks of inferred template counts within each repertoire. In a later analysis, generation probabilities were computed using a VDJ recombination model fitted to out-of-frame rearrangements, and the results were checked against IGoR. Hypergeometric tests were used in a later analysis to score TCR-TCR, TCR-HLA and TCR-CMV co-occurrence, with a repertoire-size bias correction applied to the TCR pairs. In a later analysis, false discovery rates were estimated by permuting HLA or CMV assignments 20 times. A later analysis grouped co-occurring TCRs with DBSCAN, adding TCRdist sequence similarity when clustering within HLA-allele-positive subsets. Repertoires with fewer than 30,000 or more than 120,000 public chains, plus five repertoires with anomalous nucleotide sharing, were excluded from co-occurrence clustering. Entries here come from immuneACCESS through TCRdb and include only in-frame sequences with V and J called. Some clones fail to appear in such tables; in the studies checked, an unresolved V gene covers under half of the shortfall, and the cause of the remainder is unknown. V and J calls and clone size are copied from that table; D and trimming were computed from the DNA. The sample table holds 30,000 to 40,000 clones, of which around 70% were seen once. Of the sample, around 9.1% is held by the ten largest clones.

The data originate from a study of cytomegalovirus exposure and HLA in healthy donors (dated by TCRdb to 2017 to 2019). Regarding the complete study: According to an earlier analysis of 450 to 650 of the donors, about 179 million T cells yielded approximately 120 million unique TCR beta sequences and 276 Gb of sequence data. Roughly 300 gigabases of sequencing data and 70 million to 100 million unique TCR sequences were included in an early release covering around 650 HLA-typed donors. The genetic ancestry cluster associated with self-reported Caucasian donors included over 65% of the 398 genotyped donors. The study aimed to test whether signatures of past pathogen exposure could be identified by cataloging public T cell receptors. The study profiled the T cell repertoires of fewer than 850 subjects by immunosequencing and related them to cytomegalovirus serostatus. A separate validation cohort of roughly 110 different subjects was used in addition to the approximately 610-subject first cohort. To predict cytomegalovirus infection status, the study brought together high-throughput TCR immunosequencing, statistical association of individual TCRs with disease status, and machine learning. A later analysis re-examined previously published TCR beta repertoires from about 670 donors and added high-resolution HLA genotyping to investigate patterns of TCR occurrence. Rather than drawing on any new phenotypic data, the later analysis identified candidate immune exposures from TCR beta sequences and the way those sequences occurred across donors. An earlier analysis of approximately 500 of the donors applied high-throughput TCR beta sequencing to assess whether each TCR beta V gene segment acted as functional or pseudogenic. Donor age, sex, ethnicity and CMV serostatus were collected together with the repertoire data. Genome-wide SNP genotypes for about 65% of the 666 donors were used in a later genetic analysis, which treated that subset as a discovery cohort. All discovery cohort repertoires had been generated on a single sequencing platform. Class I and class II HLA loci were covered by the typing at four-digit resolution. Typing coverage differed by locus: A, B, C, DRB1 and DQB1 were typed in roughly 620-640 donors, DQA1 in approximately 520, DPA1 in 600 to 610, and DPB1 in just under 480. About five DR-DQ haplotypes were treated as single units for association and clustering because of strong linkage in the cohort. Among about 360 genotyped donors of the cohort, an average of approximately 250,000 unique TCR beta nucleotide sequences were sequenced per donor, 15% to 20% of them non-productive.

The research as a whole found: Sequencing depth was assumed to be roughly uniform across donors in the presence/absence analyses, though that assumption may not hold. The sequencing pipeline was judged likely to have produced a cluster of highly shared sequence variants as a technical artifact. In both the original and validation cohorts, the classifier was reported to diagnose cytomegalovirus status with high specificity and sensitivity. According to the authors, the approach could potentially be generalized to other disease states and immunological phenotypes. A further reported finding was that TCR beta sequences accurately predicted the HLA-A and HLA-B alleles for most subjects in the first cohort. The cohort was sequenced for TCR beta chains only, and without alpha or paired-chain data the features that could be detected were limited. Because the 87-base-pair reads could not distinguish some IMGT-functional V segments, including TRBV6-2 and TRBV6-3, those segments were excluded. CMV serostatus was the only immune exposure information available for the cohort. In a later analysis, the rate of TCR association differed among HLA loci, with DRB1 alleles having the most associated TCRs and HLA-C alleles having the fewest. An earlier analysis of roughly 570 of the donors showed that most TCR beta V segments appeared in productive rearrangements either about 87% or about 30% of the time, which broadly matched IMGT annotations. According to a later analysis, parvovirus B19, influenza, CMV and Epstein-Barr virus appeared linked to several top co-occurrence clusters. Most TCR sequences were observed very rarely across donors, whereas some public TCRs were present in many individuals. Correlated functional status among segregating V segments might be attributable to linkage disequilibrium, but an unknown experimental factor could not be ruled out. In a later genetic analysis, fewer N-insertions in productive TCRs were reported among donors in an Asian-associated ancestry cluster than the roughly 700-donor mean. An association between a missense DCLRE1C variant and V-gene and J-gene trimming of TCR beta chains was found in a later genetic analysis and replicated in an independent cohort. A few of the identified cytomegalovirus-associated TCR beta chains were confirmed in vitro to be specific for cytomegalovirus antigens. Because some donors lacked HLA typing at each locus, the association tests relied only on the typed subset. When HLA alleles, especially DR and DQ, strongly co-occurred, attributing TCR associations to individual alleles was difficult. The earlier analysis of approximately 560 of the donors excluded fewer than 20 rarely observed V segments, including chromosome 9 orphons, because counts were too low. At a false discovery rate of 0.05, a later analysis linked about 17,000 TCR beta sequences to specific HLA alleles. The study gave a list of 150 to 200 TCR beta chains associated with cytomegalovirus. A later analysis found that HLA-associated TCR beta chains were more clonally expanded and had lower generation probabilities than equally common non-associated chains. In a later analysis, most CMV-associated TCR beta chains were found to appear HLA-restricted, with HLA associations seemingly driven largely by CMV exposure.

In total, approximately 690 healthy bone marrow donors made up the cohort. At the time of sampling, every cohort member was nominally healthy, though immune exposures that went unrecorded were likely present. The donor tested CMV seropositive and was one of the 289 seropositive cohort members. Every donor gave a peripheral blood sample, and the peripheral blood mononuclear cells from that sample were used for TCR beta sequencing. The Qiagen DNeasy Blood Extraction Kit was used to extract genomic DNA from the blood cell samples. Sequenced input: PBMCs. The chain is encoded by TRBV6-5 joined to TRBJ1-4; the best D guess is TRBD1, with 6 bases matching. The TCR sequence derives from a man in his forties in good health and CMV-seropositive. The DNA is TGTGCCAGCTCAGGGGATTATGAAAAACTGTTTTTT. Its amino acids are CASSGDYEKLFF.